This T cell receptor (beta chain) was profiled in a study of T cell clonotyping in hematopoietic cell transplantation. Study-wide points: Graft donor and pretransplant recipient Inverse Simpson Index values predicted broader posttransplant TCR diversity. Pathologically expanded recipient clonotypes increased progressively from day 30 to day 180 as diversity fell.

This CDR3 region has 14 residues. The germline gives CDR1 MNHEY, CDR2 SMNVEV (reference sequence). Unmatched junction bases numbered 2, after V lost 0 bases and J lost 3 bases. With regard to this clone: The antigen remains unidentified.

Data came from immunoSEQ multiplex PCR; TCRdb stores just in-frame clones and leaves some out. The profile shows approximately 5,800 clones, approximately 31% of them singletons. The material was peripheral blood mononuclear cells, obtained 30 days after allogeneic stem cell transplant. The origin of this receptor is a female patient aged 45-60 years who had an allogeneic stem cell transplant from an unrelated donor, so the T cells may come from the graft donor. Some clones in this sample may be carry-over from other donors' samples. The rearrangement joins TRBV27 to TRBJ2-7; 7 bases fit TRBD2. In DNA form, the CDR3 reads TGTGCCAGCAGTTTATCCCCTAGCGGCTACGAGCAGTACTTC. Translation gives CASSLSPSGYEQYF.